This entry concerns a single T cell receptor beta chain. The antigen it recognizes is unknown. Within one base of it there is no much larger clone, and no base qualities were kept. The library came from the immunoSEQ multiplex PCR assay. The multiplex PCR relied on a mix of 60 forward primers for TCR Vbeta segments and 13 reverse primers for TCR Jbeta segments. Amplification of the CDR3 region of rearranged TCR beta genes was performed with a multiplex PCR assay on genomic DNA. The Illumina HiSeq System was used to sequence the amplified TCR beta libraries as 87-base-pair reads. The published analysis was carried out like this. Across the 700 or so repertoires, a later analysis counted tens of millions of unique TCR beta chains, 9 million to 14 million of which were shared by at least two donors. A nearest-neighbor algorithm error-corrected the raw reads and collapsed the reads into unique sequences, merging closely related sequences to remove PCR and sequencing errors. CDR3 sequences were aligned to IMGT reference sequences to assign V, D and J gene segments. Each retained sequence needed at least a six-nucleotide match to both a V gene segment and a J gene segment. A rearrangement was called productive if the CDR3 had no stop codons and remained in frame with V and J, and every other rearrangement was called non-productive. CDR3 was defined by IMGT convention, running from the second conserved V-encoded cysteine to the conserved J-encoded phenylalanine. The earlier analysis of about 640 of the donors excluded any sequence lacking an unambiguous match to a single V gene segment. An earlier analysis of just under 600 of the donors called V segments functional above 56.7% productive rearrangements and segregating when the between-donor standard deviation exceeded 5%. To diagnose cytomegalovirus status from the catalog of TCR beta chain sequences, a statistical classification framework was built. V and J gene assignment, in a later analysis, came from comparing TCR nucleotide sequences with IMGT/GENE-DB human TR gene sequences. A later analysis assigned CDR3 sequences and most-parsimonious VDJ recombination scenarios with the TCRdist pipeline. In a later analysis, each TCR beta chain was defined by its CDR3 amino acid sequence together with its V-gene family, and reads without a unique V-gene family were excluded. To address suspected cross-contamination and a sequencing artifact, a later analysis removed 450 to 700 highly shared, low-generation-probability nucleotide sequences. For each public chain, a later analysis derived a clonal expansion index from normalized ranks of inferred template counts within each repertoire. In a later analysis, generation probabilities were computed with a VDJ recombination model fitted to out-of-frame rearrangements, and the resulting probabilities were checked against IGoR. A later analysis scored TCR-TCR, TCR-HLA and TCR-CMV co-occurrence with hypergeometric tests, applying a repertoire-size bias correction to TCR pairs. To estimate false discovery rates, a later analysis permuted the HLA or CMV assignments 20 times. In a later analysis, co-occurring TCRs were grouped using DBSCAN, with TCRdist sequence similarity added in when clustering inside HLA-allele-positive subsets. For co-occurrence clustering, repertoires with fewer than 30,000 or more than 120,000 public chains were excluded, along with about five repertoires with anomalous nucleotide sharing. TCRdb retrieved this table from immuneACCESS and kept in-frame rearrangements only. Not all clones are present; in checked studies, unresolved V genes account for under half, and no reason is known for the remainder. The V and J calls and the clone size are those of that table, but D and trimming were determined from the DNA. The sample includes fewer than 200,000 clones, with around 79% observed a single time. Approximately 2.4% of the sample belongs to the ten largest clones.

This sample is drawn from a study of cytomegalovirus exposure and HLA in healthy donors (dated by TCRdb to about 2017). At the level of the whole study: An earlier analysis of about 560 of the donors reported roughly 300 Gb of sequence data and 117 million unique TCR beta sequences obtained from about 180 million T cells. Roughly 320 gigabases of sequencing data and roughly 80 million unique TCR sequences made up an early release that covered over 550 HLA-typed donors. Among the roughly 430 genotyped donors, around 81% belonged to the genetic ancestry cluster associated with self-reported Caucasian donors. The study was designed to test whether signatures of past pathogen exposure could be identified by cataloging public T cell receptors. The study used immunosequencing to profile the T cell repertoires of hundreds of subjects and linked those repertoires to cytomegalovirus serostatus. A separate validation cohort of some 130 different subjects was used in addition to the approximately 640-subject first cohort. To predict cytomegalovirus infection status, the study brought together high-throughput TCR immunosequencing, statistical association of individual TCRs with disease status, and machine learning. In a later analysis, previously published TCR beta repertoires from about 640 donors were re-analyzed and high-resolution HLA genotyping was added so that TCR occurrence patterns could be studied. Rather than drawing on any new phenotypic data, the later analysis identified candidate immune exposures from TCR beta sequences and the way those sequences occurred across donors. An earlier analysis of nearly 600 of the donors applied high-throughput TCR beta sequencing to assess whether each TCR beta V gene segment acted as functional or pseudogenic. Donor age, sex, ethnicity and CMV serostatus were compiled alongside the repertoire data. In a later genetic analysis, genome-wide SNP genotypes for about three fifths of the roughly 670 donors were used, and that subset was treated as a discovery cohort. All discovery cohort repertoires had been generated on a single sequencing platform. HLA typing included class I and class II loci at four-digit resolution. Typing coverage differed by locus: A, B, C, DRB1 and DQB1 were typed in roughly 629-630 donors, DQA1 in around 500, DPA1 in 600 to 610, and DPB1 in roughly 450. Roughly 5 DR-DQ haplotypes were treated as single units for association and clustering because of strong linkage in the cohort. On average, around 230,000 unique TCR beta nucleotide sequences were sequenced per donor among 398 genotyped donors of the cohort, with roughly 18% of those sequences being non-productive. Paper-wide results and their limitations: V-gene and J-gene trimming of TCR beta chains was associated with a missense DCLRE1C variant in a later genetic analysis, and the association was replicated in an independent cohort. A later analysis reported that several top co-occurrence clusters appeared linked to parvovirus B19, influenza, CMV and Epstein-Barr virus. A later genetic analysis reported fewer N-insertions in productive TCRs among donors in an Asian-associated ancestry cluster than the roughly 620-donor mean. Some IMGT-functional V segments, including TRBV6-2 and TRBV6-3, could not be told apart with the 87-base-pair reads, so those segments were excluded. An earlier analysis of approximately 570 of the donors showed that most TCR beta V segments appeared in productive rearrangements either about 87% or about 30% of the time, which broadly matched IMGT annotations. Strong co-occurrence of HLA alleles, especially DR and DQ, made assigning TCR associations to individual alleles difficult. Three of the identified cytomegalovirus-associated TCR beta chains were confirmed in vitro to be specific for cytomegalovirus antigens. In a later analysis, most CMV-associated TCR beta chains were found to appear HLA-restricted, with HLA associations seemingly driven largely by CMV exposure. Only TCR beta chains were sequenced in this cohort, and the absence of alpha or paired-chain data limited detectable features. According to the authors, the approach could potentially be generalized to other disease states and immunological phenotypes. Most TCR sequences were observed very rarely across donors, whereas some public TCRs were present in many individuals. In a later analysis, the rate of TCR association differed among HLA loci, with DRB1 alleles having the most associated TCRs and HLA-C alleles having the fewest. Immune exposure information for the cohort was limited to CMV serostatus. HLA typing was unavailable for some donors at each locus, so association tests used only the typed subset. Specific HLA alleles were associated with roughly 17,000 TCR beta sequences at a false discovery rate of 0.05 in a later analysis. A cluster of highly shared sequence variants was judged likely to represent a technical artifact of the sequencing pipeline. Presence/absence analyses assumed roughly uniform sequencing depth across donors, an assumption that may not hold. In both the original and validation cohorts, the classifier was reported to diagnose cytomegalovirus status with high specificity and sensitivity. The earlier analysis of some 560 of the donors excluded over 15 rarely observed V segments, including chromosome 9 orphons, because counts were too low. Linkage disequilibrium might explain the correlated functional status among segregating V segments, but an unknown experimental factor could not be ruled out. A total of 150 or so TCR beta chains were listed by the study as associated with cytomegalovirus. A further reported finding was that TCR beta sequences accurately predicted the HLA-A and HLA-B alleles for most subjects in the first cohort. A later analysis found that HLA-associated TCR beta chains were more clonally expanded and had lower generation probabilities than equally common non-associated chains.

The cohort was made up of several hundred healthy bone marrow donors. At the time of sampling, every cohort member was nominally healthy, though immune exposures that went unrecorded were likely present. The donor was CMV seronegative and belonged to the group of 352 seronegative cohort members. A peripheral blood sample was collected from each donor, and TCR beta sequencing was performed on peripheral blood mononuclear cells. The Qiagen DNeasy Blood Extraction Kit was used to extract genomic DNA from the blood cell samples. V is pared back by 3 bases and J by 0 bases, with 9 bases lying between the germline termini. Inclusive of the bounding cysteine and phenylalanine, the CDR3 is 13 residues long. Only CDR3 DNA is held: 39 bases, read in frame from base 1. CDR1 and CDR2 are read off the germline V gene as SQVTM and ANQGSEA.

The sequence joins TRBV29-1 to TRBJ2-7; matching of 5 bases hints at TRBD2 as the D gene. The receptor was derived from a female donor in good health and CMV-seronegative. The sample was PBMCs. The bases are TGCAGCGTTGAGGTAGCGTCCTCCTACGAGCAGTACTTC. It translates to CSVEVASSYEQYF.